This TCR beta chain was obtained from a study of T cells expressing NK-cell markers. Study-level background: Sequencing of TCR beta repertoires drew on sorted CD3+CD56+NKG2C+, CD3+CD56+NKG2C- and CD3+CD56-NKG2C+ T cells. Just one sequenced donor of eight was HCMV-seronegative, while seven were seropositive.

Study-level results: Specificity for HCMV among expanded NKG2C+ T cell clones was not established.

A note on this clonotype: Antigen: not known.

Template switching by 5'RACE with UMIs generated the TCR beta cDNA. TCRdb reprocessed the 5' RACE reads and reports one entry per CDR3 protein, with no DNA. There are about 460,000 distinct CDR3 sequences in the sample, with roughly 1.4% held by the top ten. The clonotype was recovered from a woman between 50 and 59 years old in good health. Sequencing was performed on blood T cells: a sorted CD56 or NKG2C T cell subset, CD4+ or CD8+ T cells, or bulk PBMC T cells (not recorded which).

CDR3 sequence reads: CASSLPSPYYEQYF. This chain joins TRBV14 and TRBJ2-7. Looked up from germline, CDR1 is SGHDN and CDR2 is FVKESK. The CDR3 sequence is 14 residues long.